These 9 T cell receptor beta chains were all obtained from the same sample, sequenced in a study of cytomegalovirus exposure and HLA in healthy donors. 13 Jbeta primers and 60 Vbeta primers were used for the PCR. The repertoire was sequenced with immunoSEQ multiplex PCR; TCRdb's copy has only in-frame clones and lacks some. The sample carries more than 100,000 clones, less than 85% recorded once. Sequenced: PBMCs. The source of these receptors is a man aged 40-49 years in good health and CMV-seronegative.

The chain uses TRBV28 and TRBJ1-1; 7 bases match TRBD1. The CDR3 sequence is 14 residues long. Germline loops: CDR1 MDHEN, CDR2 SYDVKM. The J segment lost 4 bases and the V segment lost 7 bases, leaving 9 bases of the junction unmatched. Written as DNA, the CDR3 is TGTGCCAGCAACCCCCACCAGGGGGGCACTGAAGCTTTCTTT. This translates into CASNPHQGGTEAFF.

The chain recombines TRBV7-9 with TRBJ2-1; the match to TRBD2 covers 12 bases. V shed 2 bases, J shed 5 bases, and the junction held 4 bases outside the gene matches. Germline lookup yields CDR1 SEHNR and CDR2 FQNEAQ (reference sequence). This CDR3 contains 16 residues. The CDR3 DNA sequence: TGTGCCAGCAGCTTACCTAGCGGGGGGGCCGACAATGAGCAGTTCTTC. It codes for CASSLPSGGADNEQFF.

The rearrangement links TRBV10-3 to TRBJ2-3; possibly TRBD2 for D (5 bases). The CDR3 is made up of 15 amino acids. V lost 4 bases and J 4 bases, leaving 15 bases between the germline ends. Germline loops: CDR1 ENHRY, CDR2 SYGVKD. As DNA, the CDR3 is TGTGCCATCAGTGTGGGGAGTAAGGTTCCAGATACGCAGTATTTT. It encodes CAISVGSKVPDTQYF.

V and J are TRBV7-8 and TRBJ2-7, with 7 bases that match TRBD1. The V and J ends lost 1 base and 13 bases, in that order; junction bases with no gene match: 7. This CDR3 has 12 residues. Germline lookup yields CDR1 SGHVS and CDR2 FQNEAQ. CDR3 DNA sequence: TGTGCCAGCAGCTTAGAGCCGACAGGGTTTTACTTC. Its translation is CASSLEPTGFYF.

The chain recombines TRBV12-5 with TRBJ2-1; 10 positions match TRBD2. The CDR3 has 15 residues. Trimming took 5 bases from V and 5 from J; bases not matched to a gene: 6. Germline V gene lookup returns CDR1 LGHNT and CDR2 FRNRAP. In DNA, the CDR3 is TGTGCTAGTGGTGGGGGGACTAGCGTAAACAATGAGCAGTTCTTC. Translating it yields CASGGGTSVNNEQFF. The full variable domain, its missing parts supplied by reference TRBV12-5 and TRBJ2-1, is DARVTQTPRHKVTEMGQEVTMRCQPILGHNTVFWYRQTMMQGLELLAYFRNRAPLDDSGMPKDRFSAEMPDATLATLKIQPSEPRDSAVYFCASGGGTSVNNEQFFGPGTRLTVL.

DNA of the CDR3: TGTGCCATCGGCCGGGACAGCTCGTACGAGCAGTACTTC. Its protein product is CAIGRDSSYEQYF. The chain joins TRBV10-3 to TRBJ2-7, with 7 bases matching TRBD1. The CDR3 covers 13 residues. The V gene's germline CDR1 is ENHRY and CDR2 SYGVKD. V lost 8 bases to trimming and J lost 4 bases; unmatched junction nucleotides: 8.

The V and J genes are TRBV19 and TRBJ2-1; tentatively, D is TRBD1 (6 bases). V lost 6 bases, J lost 4 bases, and 13 bases lay in between. Germline lookup yields CDR1 LNHDA and CDR2 SQIVND (reference sequence). The CDR3 sequence is 14 residues long. The CDR3 DNA reads as TGTGCCAGTAGGGGGGCAGTCGGTTACAATGAGCAGTTCTTC. It yields the protein CASRGAVGYNEQFF.

The chain is built from TRBV29-1 and TRBJ2-1; D possibly corresponds to TRBD1 (6 bases). CDR1 SQVTM and CDR2 ANQGSEA come from the germline V gene. This CDR3 comprises 17 residues. The V gene lost 0 bases and the J gene lost 4 bases, with 19 bases spanning the gap. For the CDR3, the DNA is TGCAGCGTTGAAGATATCGAGGGGGACGACAGGTACAATGAGCAGTTCTTC. Residues: CSVEDIEGDDRYNEQFF.

The chain recombines TRBV7-2 with TRBJ1-5, with 8 bases matching TRBD1. Germline V gene lookup returns CDR1 SGHTA and CDR2 FQGNSA. V was pared by 5 bases and J by 5 bases, with 5 bases of the junction left unmatched. This CDR3 is built from 14 residues. In nucleotides, the CDR3 is TGTGCCAGCAGCACCGGGACAGGAGATCAGCCCCAGCATTTT. This sequence encodes CASSTGTGDQPQHF.